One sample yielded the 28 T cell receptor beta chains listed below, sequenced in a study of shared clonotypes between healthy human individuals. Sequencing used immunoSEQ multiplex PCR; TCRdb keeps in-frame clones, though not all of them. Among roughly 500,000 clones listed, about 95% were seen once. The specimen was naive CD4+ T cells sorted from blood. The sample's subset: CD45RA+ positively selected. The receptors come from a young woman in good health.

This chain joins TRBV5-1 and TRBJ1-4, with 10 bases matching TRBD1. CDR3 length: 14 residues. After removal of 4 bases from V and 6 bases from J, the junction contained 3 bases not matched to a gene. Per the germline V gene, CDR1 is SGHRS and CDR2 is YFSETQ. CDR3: CASSTGQGDEKLFF. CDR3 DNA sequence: TGCGCCAGCAGCACTGGACAGGGGGATGAAAAACTGTTTTTT.

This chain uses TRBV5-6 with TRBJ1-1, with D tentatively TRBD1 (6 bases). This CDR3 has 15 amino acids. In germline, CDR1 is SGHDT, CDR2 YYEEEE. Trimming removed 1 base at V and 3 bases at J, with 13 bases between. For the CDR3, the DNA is TGTGCCAGCAGCTTGTGGGGGGCCGGTGACACTGAAGCTTTCTTT. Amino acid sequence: CASSLWGAGDTEAFF.

CDR3 residues: CASRRQGATEAFF. Written as DNA, the CDR3 is TGTGCCAGCAGAAGACAGGGGGCTACTGAAGCTTTCTTT. The chain links TRBV27 to TRBJ1-1; 10 bases fit TRBD1. V lost 6 bases and J lost 5; bases outside the gene matches: 3. Germline CDR1 and CDR2: MNHEY and SMNVEV (reference sequence). The CDR3 contains 13 residues.

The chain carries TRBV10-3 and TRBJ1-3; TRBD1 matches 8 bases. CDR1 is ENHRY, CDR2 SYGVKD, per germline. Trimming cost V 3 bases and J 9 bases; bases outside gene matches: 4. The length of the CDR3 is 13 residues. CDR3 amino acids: CAISEGQGGTIYF. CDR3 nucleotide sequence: TGTGCCATCAGTGAAGGACAGGGAGGCACCATATATTTT.

CDR3 sequence reads: CASRKDRVRYEQYF. In DNA, the CDR3 is TGTGCCAGCAGAAAAGACAGGGTAAGGTACGAGCAGTACTTC. The rearrangement links TRBV28 to TRBJ2-7; 7 bases match TRBD1. Germline CDR1 MDHEN, CDR2 SYDVKM. V trimming: 6 bases; J trimming: 4 bases; junction bases outside the gene matches: 9. The CDR3 consists of 14 residues.

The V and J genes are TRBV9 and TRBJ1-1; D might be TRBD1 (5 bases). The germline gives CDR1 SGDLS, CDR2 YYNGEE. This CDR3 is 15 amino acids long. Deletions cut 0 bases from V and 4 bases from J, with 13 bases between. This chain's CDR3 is CASSVGEGRSTEAFF. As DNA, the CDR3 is TGTGCCAGCAGCGTAGGGGAGGGACGAAGCACTGAAGCTTTCTTT.

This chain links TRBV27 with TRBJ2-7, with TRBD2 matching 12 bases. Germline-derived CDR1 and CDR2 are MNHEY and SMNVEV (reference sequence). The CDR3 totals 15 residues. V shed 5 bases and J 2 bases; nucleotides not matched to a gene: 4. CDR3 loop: CASSPLAGGAYEQYF. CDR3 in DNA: TGTGCCAGCAGTCCTCTAGCGGGAGGGGCCTACGAGCAGTACTTC.

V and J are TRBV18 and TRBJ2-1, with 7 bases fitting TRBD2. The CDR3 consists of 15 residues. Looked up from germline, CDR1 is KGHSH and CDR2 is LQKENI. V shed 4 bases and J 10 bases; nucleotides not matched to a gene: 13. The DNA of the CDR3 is TGTGCCAGCTCACAGGTGGATAGCGGGTCTGGAGAGCAGTTCTTC. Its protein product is CASSQVDSGSGEQFF.

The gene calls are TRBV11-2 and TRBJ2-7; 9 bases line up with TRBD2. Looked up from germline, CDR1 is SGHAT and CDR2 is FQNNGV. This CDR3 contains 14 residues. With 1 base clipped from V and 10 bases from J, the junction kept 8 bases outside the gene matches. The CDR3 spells CASSLGLAESHQYF. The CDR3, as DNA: TGTGCCAGCAGCTTAGGACTAGCGGAGTCGCACCAGTACTTC.

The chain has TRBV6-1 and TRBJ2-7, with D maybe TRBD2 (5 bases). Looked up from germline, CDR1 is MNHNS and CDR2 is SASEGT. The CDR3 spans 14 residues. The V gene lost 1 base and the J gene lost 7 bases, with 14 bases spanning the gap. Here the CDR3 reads CASSEVARYGEQYF. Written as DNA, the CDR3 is TGTGCCAGCAGTGAAGTAGCGCGATATGGGGAGCAGTACTTC.

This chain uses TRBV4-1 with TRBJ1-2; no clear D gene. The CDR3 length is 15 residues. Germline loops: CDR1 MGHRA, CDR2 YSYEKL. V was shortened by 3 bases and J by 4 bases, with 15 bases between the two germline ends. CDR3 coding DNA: TGCGCCAGCAGCCAGACGGGAGTTAGCGGCTATGGCTACACCTTC. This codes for CASSQTGVSGYGYTF.

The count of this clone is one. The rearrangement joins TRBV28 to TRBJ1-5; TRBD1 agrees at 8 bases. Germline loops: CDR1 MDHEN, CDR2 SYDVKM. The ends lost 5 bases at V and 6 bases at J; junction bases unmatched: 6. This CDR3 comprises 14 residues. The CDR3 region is CASSPGQGFQPQHF. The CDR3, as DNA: TGTGCCAGCAGTCCCGGACAGGGTTTTCAGCCCCAGCATTTT.

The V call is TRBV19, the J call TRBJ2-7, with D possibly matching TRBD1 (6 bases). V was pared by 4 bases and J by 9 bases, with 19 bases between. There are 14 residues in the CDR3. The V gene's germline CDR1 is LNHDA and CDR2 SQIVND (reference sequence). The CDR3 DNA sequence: TGTGCCAGTAGTAACTCCCGGGACAAACAATGGCAGTACTTC. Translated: CASSNSRDKQWQYF.

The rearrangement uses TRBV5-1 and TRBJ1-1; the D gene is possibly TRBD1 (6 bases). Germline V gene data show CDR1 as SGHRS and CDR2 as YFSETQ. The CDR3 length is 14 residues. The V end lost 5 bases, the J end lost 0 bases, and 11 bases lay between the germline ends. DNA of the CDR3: TGCGCCAGCAGGACCGGACAGATGAACACTGAAGCTTTCTTT. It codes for CASRTGQMNTEAFF.

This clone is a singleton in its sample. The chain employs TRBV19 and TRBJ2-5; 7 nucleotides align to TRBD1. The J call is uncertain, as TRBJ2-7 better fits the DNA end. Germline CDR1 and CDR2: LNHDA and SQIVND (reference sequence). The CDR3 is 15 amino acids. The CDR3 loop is CASSSLQTGIYEQYF. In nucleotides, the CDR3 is TGTGCCAGTAGCTCCTTACAGACAGGGATCTACGAGCAGTACTTC.

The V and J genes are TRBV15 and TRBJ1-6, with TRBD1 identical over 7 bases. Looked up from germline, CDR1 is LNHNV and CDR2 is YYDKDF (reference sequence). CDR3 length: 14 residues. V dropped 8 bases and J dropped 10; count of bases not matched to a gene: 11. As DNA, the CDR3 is TGTGCCACCCACGACAGGGAGCTCATATCACCCCTCCACTTT. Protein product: CATHDRELISPLHF.

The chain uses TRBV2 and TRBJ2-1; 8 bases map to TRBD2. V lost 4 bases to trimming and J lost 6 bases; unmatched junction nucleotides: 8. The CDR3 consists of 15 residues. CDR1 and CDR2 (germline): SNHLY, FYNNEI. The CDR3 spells CASSVAGGGGNEQFF. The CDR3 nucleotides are TGTGCCAGCAGTGTTGCGGGAGGAGGTGGCAATGAGCAGTTCTTC. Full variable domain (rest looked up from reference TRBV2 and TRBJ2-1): EPEVTQTPSHQVTQMGQEVILRCVPISNHLYFYWYRQILGQKVEFLVSFYNNEISEKSEIFDDQFSVERPDGSNFTLKIRSTKLEDSAMYFCASSVAGGGGNEQFFGPGTRLTVL.

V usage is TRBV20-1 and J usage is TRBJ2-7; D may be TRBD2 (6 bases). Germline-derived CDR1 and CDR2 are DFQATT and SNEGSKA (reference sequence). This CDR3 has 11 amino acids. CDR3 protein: CSSGLFYEQYF. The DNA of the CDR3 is TGCAGCTCTGGACTATTCTACGAGCAGTACTTC.

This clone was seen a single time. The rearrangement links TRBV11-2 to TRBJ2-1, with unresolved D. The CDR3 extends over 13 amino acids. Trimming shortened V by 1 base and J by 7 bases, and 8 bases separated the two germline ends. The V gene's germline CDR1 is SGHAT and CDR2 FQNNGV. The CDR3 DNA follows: TGTGCCAGCAGCTTAGCTCGCAGAAATGAGCAGTTCTTC. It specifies CASSLARRNEQFF.

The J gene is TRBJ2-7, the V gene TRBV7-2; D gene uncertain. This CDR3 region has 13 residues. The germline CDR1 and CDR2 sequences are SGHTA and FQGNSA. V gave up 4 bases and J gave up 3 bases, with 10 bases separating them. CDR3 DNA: TGTGCCAGCAGCTCGGGCCCCATCTACGAGCAGTACTTC. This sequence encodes CASSSGPIYEQYF.

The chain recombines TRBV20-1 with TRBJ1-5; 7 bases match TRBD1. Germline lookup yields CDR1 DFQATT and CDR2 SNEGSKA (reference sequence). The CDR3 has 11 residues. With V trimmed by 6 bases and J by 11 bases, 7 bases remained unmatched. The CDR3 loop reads CSAVDRVAQHF. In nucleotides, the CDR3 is TGCAGTGCCGTAGACAGGGTAGCCCAGCATTTT.

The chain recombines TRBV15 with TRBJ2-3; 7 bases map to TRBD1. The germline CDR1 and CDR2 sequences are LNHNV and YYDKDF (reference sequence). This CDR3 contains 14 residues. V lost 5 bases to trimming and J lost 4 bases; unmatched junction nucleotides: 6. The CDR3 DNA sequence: TGTGCCACCAGCCCAGGAACAGGGGCAGATACGCAGTATTTT. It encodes CATSPGTGADTQYF.

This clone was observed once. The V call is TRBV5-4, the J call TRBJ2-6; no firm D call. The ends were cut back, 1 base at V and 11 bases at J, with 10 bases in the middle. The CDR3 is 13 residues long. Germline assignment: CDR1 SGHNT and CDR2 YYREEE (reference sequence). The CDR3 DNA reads TGTGCCAGCAGCTTGTCCAGTGTGGACGTCCTGACTTTC. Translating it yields CASSLSSVDVLTF.

The CDR3 DNA reads as TGTGCCAGCAGCAGCGGTTCCCCCTACGAGCAGTACTTC. Protein: CASSSGSPYEQYF. The chain uses TRBV28 and TRBJ2-7; tentatively, D is TRBD2 (5 bases). Trimming left V 6 bases short and J 2 bases short, with 11 bases between. CDR1 and CDR2 (germline): MDHEN, SYDVKM. The CDR3 length is 13 residues.

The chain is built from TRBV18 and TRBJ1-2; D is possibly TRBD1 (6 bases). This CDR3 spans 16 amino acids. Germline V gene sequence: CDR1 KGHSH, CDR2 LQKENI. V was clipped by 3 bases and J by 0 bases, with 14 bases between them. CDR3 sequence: CASSPPTGFPNYGYTF. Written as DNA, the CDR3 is TGTGCCAGCTCACCCCCAACAGGGTTTCCTAACTATGGCTACACCTTC.

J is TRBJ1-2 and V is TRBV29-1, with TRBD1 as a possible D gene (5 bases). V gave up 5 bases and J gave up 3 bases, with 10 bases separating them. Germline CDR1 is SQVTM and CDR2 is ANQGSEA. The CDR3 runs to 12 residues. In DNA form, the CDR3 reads TGCAGCGTTTGGTTAGGGGACTATGGCTACACCTTC. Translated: CSVWLGDYGYTF.

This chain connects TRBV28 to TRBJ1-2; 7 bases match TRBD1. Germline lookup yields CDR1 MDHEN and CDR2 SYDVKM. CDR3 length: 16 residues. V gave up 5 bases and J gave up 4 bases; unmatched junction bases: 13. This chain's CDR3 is CASSPRQGGASYGYTF. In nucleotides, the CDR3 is TGTGCCAGCAGTCCCCGACAGGGTGGTGCCTCCTATGGCTACACCTTC.

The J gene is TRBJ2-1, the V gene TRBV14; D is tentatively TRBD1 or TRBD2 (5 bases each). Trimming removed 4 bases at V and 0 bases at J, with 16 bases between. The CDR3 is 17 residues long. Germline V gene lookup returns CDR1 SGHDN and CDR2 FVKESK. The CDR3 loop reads CASSPGTAPFSYNEQFF. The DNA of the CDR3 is TGTGCCAGCAGCCCAGGGACGGCACCTTTCTCCTACAATGAGCAGTTCTTC. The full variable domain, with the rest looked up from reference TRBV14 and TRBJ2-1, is EAGVTQFPSHSVIEKGQTVTLRCDPISGHDNLYWYRRVMGKEIKFLLHFVKESKQDESGMPNNRFLAERTGGTYSTLKVQPAELEDSGVYFCASSPGTAPFSYNEQFFGPGTRLTVL.